This T cell receptor (beta chain) was recorded in a study of early T cells in non-severe SARS-CoV-2 infection. There are many counts of this clonotype. This CDR3 has 13 amino acids. V lost 5 bases to trimming and J lost 8 bases, with 13 bases between them. The V gene's germline CDR1 is SGHAT and CDR2 FQDESV (reference sequence). MiXCR, run by TCRdb on the 5' RACE reads, gives a single entry per CDR3 protein. The sample consists of more than 20,000 distinct CDR3 sequences, approximately 3.8% of them appearing once. This sequence was found in an adult who was a healthcare worker with PCR-confirmed SARS-CoV-2 infection or an uninfected control (not recorded which). The chain employs TRBV11-1 and TRBJ2-1, with D possibly called TRBD1 or TRBD2 (6 bases each). The sequenced material came from whole blood. The CDR3 here is CASSGGPVYEQFF. In DNA, the CDR3 is TGTGCCAGCAGCGGGGGGCCAGTCTATGAGCAGTTCTTC. The variable domain in full, completed from reference TRBV11-1 and TRBJ2-1, reads EAEVAQSPRYKITEKSQAVAFWCDPISGHATLYWYRQILGQGPELLVQFQDESVVDDSQLPKDRFSAERLKGVDSTLKIQPAELGDSAMYLCASSGGPVYEQFFGPGTRLTVL.